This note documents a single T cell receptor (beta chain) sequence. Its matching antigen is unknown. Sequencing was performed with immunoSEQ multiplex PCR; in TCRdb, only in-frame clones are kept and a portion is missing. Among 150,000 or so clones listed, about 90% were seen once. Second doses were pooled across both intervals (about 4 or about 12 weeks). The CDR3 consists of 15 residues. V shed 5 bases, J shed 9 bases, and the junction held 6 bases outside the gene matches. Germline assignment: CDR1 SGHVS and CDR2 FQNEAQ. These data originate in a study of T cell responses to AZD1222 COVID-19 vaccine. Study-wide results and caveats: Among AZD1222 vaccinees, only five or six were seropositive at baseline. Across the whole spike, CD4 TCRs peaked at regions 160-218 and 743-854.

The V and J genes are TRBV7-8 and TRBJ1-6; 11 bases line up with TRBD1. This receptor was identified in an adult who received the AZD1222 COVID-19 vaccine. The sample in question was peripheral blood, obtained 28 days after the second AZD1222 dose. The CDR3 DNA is TGTGCCAGCAGCCCAGGACAGGGGGCGCTTTCACCCCTCCACTTT. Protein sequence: CASSPGQGALSPLHF.